This TCR beta chain is drawn from a study of a mutant IDH1 vaccine in newly diagnosed glioma. Study-level information: Treated patients were roughly 62% male, roughly 38% female, mean age around 40 years. Patients' prior therapy spanned radiotherapy, temozolomide, or both; most underwent both.

The CDR3 runs 14 residues. Germline lookup yields CDR1 SGHRS and CDR2 YFSETQ. The ends were cut back, 0 bases at V and 3 bases at J, with 9 bases in the middle. Study observations and caveats: Most patients, approximately 93%, showed vaccine-induced immune responses.

Data came from immunoSEQ multiplex PCR; TCRdb stores just in-frame clones and leaves some out. The sample contains some 68,000 clones, 70% to 80% of which appear only once. Time point denoted: baseline, week 1 (first vaccination visit). The treatment: pre-vaccination baseline after standard-of-care therapy. Donors had new WHO grade 3 or 4 IDH1-mutant, ATRX-lost astrocytomas. About this clone: No antigen is known for it.

The rearrangement uses TRBV5-1 and TRBJ1-2; D remains unclear. The origin of this receptor is a man between 50 and 59 years old with glioma. The sequencing here drew on PBMCs, taken from a glioma patient treated with radiotherapy, temozolomide or both. The CDR3 region is CASSLARVDYGYTF. CDR3 nucleotide sequence: TGCGCCAGCAGCTTGGCGAGGGTGGACTATGGCTACACCTTC.